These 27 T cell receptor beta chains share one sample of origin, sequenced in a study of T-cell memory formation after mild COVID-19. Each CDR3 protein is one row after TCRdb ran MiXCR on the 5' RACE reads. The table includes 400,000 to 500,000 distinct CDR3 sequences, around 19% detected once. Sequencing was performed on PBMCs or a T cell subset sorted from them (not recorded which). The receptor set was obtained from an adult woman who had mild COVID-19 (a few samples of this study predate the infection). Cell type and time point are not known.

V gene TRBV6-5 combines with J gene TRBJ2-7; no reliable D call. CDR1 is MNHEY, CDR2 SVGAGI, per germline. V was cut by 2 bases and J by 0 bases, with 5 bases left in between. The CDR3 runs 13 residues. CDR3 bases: TGTGCCAGCAGTTACGGCCCCTCCTACGAGCAGTACTTC. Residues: CASSYGPSYEQYF.

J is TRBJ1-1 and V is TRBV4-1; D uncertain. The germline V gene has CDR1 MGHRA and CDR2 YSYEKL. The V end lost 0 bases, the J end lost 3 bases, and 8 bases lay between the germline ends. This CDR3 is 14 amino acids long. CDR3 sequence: CASSQEGRHTEAFF. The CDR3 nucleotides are TGCGCCAGCAGCCAAGAGGGCAGACACACTGAAGCTTTCTTT.

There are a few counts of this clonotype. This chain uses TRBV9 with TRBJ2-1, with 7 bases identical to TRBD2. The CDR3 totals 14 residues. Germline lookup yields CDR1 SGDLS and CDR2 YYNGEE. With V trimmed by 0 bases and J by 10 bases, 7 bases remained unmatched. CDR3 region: CASSVAAGVGEQFF. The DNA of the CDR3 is TGTGCCAGCAGCGTAGCCGCGGGAGTGGGAGAGCAGTTCTTC.

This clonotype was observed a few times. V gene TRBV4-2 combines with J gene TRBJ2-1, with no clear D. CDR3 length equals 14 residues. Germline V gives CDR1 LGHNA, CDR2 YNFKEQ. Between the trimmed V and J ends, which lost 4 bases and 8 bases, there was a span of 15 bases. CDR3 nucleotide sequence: TGTGCCAGCAGCCTCCTTGCCTCCTCCTATGAGCAGTTCTTC. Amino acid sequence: CASSLLASSYEQFF.

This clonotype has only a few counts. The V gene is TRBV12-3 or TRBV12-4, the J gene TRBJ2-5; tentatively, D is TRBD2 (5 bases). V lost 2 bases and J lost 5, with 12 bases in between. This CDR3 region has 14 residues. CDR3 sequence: CASSLILALETQYF. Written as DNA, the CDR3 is TGTGCCAGCAGTTTAATCCTAGCACTGGAGACCCAGTACTTC.

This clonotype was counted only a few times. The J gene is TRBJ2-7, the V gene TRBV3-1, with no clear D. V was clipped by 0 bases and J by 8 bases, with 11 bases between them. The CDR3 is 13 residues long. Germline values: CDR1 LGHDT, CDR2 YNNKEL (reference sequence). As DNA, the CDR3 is TGTGCCAGCAGCCAAGATACTTTTACGCAGCAGTACTTC. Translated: CASSQDTFTQQYF.

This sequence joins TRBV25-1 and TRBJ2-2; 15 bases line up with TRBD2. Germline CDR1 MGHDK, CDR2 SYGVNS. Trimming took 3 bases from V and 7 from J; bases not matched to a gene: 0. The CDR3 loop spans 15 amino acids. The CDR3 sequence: CASSEGLAGGGELFF. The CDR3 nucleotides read TGTGCCAGCAGTGAGGGACTAGCGGGAGGCGGGGAGCTGTTTTTT.

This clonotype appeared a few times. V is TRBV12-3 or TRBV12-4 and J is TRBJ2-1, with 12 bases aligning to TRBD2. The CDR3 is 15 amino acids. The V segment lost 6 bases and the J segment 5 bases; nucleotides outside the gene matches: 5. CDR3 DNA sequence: TGTGCCAGCAGAACTAGCGGGAGGCAGCACAATGAGCAGTTCTTC. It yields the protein CASRTSGRQHNEQFF.

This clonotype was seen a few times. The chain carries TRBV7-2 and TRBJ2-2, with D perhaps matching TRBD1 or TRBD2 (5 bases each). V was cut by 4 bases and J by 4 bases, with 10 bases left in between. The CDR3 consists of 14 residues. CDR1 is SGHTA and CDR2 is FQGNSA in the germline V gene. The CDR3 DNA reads TGTGCCAGCAGCTCAGGGACCATCACCGGGGAGCTGTTTTTT. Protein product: CASSSGTITGELFF.

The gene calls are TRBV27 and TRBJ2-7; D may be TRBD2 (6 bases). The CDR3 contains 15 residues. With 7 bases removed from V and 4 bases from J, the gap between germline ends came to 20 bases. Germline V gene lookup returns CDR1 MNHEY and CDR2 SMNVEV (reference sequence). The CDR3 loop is CASNESPGLQYEQYF. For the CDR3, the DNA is TGTGCCAGCAATGAAAGCCCGGGACTTCAATACGAGCAGTACTTC.

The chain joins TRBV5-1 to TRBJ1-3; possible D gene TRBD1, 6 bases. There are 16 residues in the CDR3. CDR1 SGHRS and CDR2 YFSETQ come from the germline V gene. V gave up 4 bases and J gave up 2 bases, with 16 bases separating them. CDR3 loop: CASSALTGIAGNTIYF. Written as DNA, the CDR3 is TGCGCCAGCAGCGCCTTAACAGGGATCGCTGGAAACACCATATATTTT.

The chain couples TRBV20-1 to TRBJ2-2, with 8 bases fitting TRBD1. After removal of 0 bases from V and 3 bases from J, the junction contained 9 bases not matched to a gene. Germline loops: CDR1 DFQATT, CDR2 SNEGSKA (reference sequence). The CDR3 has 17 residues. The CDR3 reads CSARDLDRGSDTGELFF. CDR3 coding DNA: TGCAGTGCTAGAGATCTAGACAGGGGTTCCGACACCGGGGAGCTGTTTTTT.

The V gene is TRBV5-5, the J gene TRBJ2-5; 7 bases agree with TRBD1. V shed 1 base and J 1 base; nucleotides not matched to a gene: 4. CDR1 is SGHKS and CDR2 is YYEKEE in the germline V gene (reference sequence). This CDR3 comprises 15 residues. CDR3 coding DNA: TGTGCCAGCAGCTTGTCCTGGACAGGCCAAGAGACCCAGTACTTC. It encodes CASSLSWTGQETQYF.

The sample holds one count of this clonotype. DNA for the CDR3: TGTGCCAGCTGGGGACAGATCACCGGGGAGCTGTTTTTT. Translating gives CASWGQITGELFF. The V call is TRBV12-3 or TRBV12-4, the J call TRBJ2-2; the match to TRBD1 covers 7 bases. The CDR3 is 13 amino acids. Trimming at V came to 8 bases and at J to 4 bases, leaving 4 bases not matched to a gene.

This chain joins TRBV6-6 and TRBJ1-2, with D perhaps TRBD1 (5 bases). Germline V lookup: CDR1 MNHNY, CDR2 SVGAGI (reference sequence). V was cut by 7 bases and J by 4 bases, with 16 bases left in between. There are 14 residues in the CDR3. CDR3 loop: CASTAAWGSYGYTF. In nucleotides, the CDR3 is TGTGCCAGCACCGCGGCGTGGGGCAGCTATGGCTACACCTTC.

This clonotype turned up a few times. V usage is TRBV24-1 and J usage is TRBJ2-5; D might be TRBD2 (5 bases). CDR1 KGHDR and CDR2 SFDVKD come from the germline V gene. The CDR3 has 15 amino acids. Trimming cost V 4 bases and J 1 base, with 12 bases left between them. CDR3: CATSEFGLGQETQYF. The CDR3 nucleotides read TGTGCCACCAGTGAATTCGGACTGGGCCAAGAGACCCAGTACTTC.

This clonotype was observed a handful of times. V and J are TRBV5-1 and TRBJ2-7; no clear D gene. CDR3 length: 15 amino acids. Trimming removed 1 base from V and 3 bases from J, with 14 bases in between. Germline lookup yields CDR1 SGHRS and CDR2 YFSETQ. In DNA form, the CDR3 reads TGCGCCAGCAGCTTGTCCCCAGGTGGGCACTACGAGCAGTACTTC. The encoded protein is CASSLSPGGHYEQYF.

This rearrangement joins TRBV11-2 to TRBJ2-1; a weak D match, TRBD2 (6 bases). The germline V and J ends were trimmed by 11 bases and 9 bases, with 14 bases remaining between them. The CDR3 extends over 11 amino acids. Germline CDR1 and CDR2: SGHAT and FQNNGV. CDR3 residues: CACGEAAEQFF. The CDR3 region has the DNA TGTGCCTGCGGGGAGGCTGCTGAGCAGTTCTTC.

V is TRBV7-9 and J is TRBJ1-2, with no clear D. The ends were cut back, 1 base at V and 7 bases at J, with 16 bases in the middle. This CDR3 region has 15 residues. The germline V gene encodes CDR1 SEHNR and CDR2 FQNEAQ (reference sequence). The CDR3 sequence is CASSLEVRGSGGYTF. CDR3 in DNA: TGTGCCAGCAGCTTAGAAGTGAGAGGAAGCGGTGGCTACACCTTC. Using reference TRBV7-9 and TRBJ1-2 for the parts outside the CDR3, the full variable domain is DTGVSQNPRHKITKRGQNVTFRCDPISEHNRLYWYRQTLGQGPEFLTYFQNEAQLEKSRLLSDRFSAERPKGSFSTLEIQRTEQGDSAMYLCASSLEVRGSGGYTFGSGTRLTVV.

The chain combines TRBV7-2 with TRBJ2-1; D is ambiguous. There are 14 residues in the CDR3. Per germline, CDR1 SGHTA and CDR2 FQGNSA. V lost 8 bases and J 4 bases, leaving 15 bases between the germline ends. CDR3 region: CASVSVTVYNEQFF. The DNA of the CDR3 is TGTGCCAGCGTCTCGGTAACAGTTTACAATGAGCAGTTCTTC.

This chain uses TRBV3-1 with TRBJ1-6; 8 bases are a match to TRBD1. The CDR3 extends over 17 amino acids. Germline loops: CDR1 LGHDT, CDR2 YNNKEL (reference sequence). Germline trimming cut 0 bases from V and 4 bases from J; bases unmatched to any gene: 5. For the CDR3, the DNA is TGTGCCAGCAGCCAAGACGCAGGGGGCGGGTATAATTCACCCCTCCACTTT. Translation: CASSQDAGGGYNSPLHF.

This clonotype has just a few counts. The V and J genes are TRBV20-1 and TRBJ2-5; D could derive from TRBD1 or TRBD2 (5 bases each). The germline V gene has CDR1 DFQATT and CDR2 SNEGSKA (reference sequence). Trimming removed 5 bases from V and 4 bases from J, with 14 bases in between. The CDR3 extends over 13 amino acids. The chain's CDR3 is CSAPPAGRETQYF. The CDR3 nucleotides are TGCAGTGCTCCCCCGGCAGGGAGAGAGACCCAGTACTTC.

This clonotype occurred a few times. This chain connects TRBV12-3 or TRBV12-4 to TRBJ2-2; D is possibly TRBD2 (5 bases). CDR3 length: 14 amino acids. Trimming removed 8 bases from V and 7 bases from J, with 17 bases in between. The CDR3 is CASQRTGWNGELFF. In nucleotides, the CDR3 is TGTGCCAGCCAGCGGACTGGCTGGAACGGGGAGCTGTTTTTT.

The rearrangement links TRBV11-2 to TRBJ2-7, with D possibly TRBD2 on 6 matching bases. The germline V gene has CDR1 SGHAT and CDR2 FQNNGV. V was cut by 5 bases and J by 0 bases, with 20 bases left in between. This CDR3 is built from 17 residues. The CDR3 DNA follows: TGTGCCAGCAGCCCGCTCTCCGGGAGCACCCGCTCCTACGAGCAGTACTTC. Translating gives CASSPLSGSTRSYEQYF.

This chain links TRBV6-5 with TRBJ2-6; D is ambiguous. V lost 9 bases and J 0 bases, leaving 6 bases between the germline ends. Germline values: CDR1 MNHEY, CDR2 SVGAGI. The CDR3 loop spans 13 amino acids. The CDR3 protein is CASQISGANVLTF. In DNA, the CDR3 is TGTGCCAGTCAAATCTCTGGGGCCAACGTCCTGACTTTC.

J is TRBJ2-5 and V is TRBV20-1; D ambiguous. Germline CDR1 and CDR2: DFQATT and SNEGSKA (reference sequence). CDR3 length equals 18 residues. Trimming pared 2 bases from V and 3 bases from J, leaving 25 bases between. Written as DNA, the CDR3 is TGCAGTGCTAGACTTTACCGCTTCGGACGTACACGGGAAGAGACCCAGTACTTC. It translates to CSARLYRFGRTREETQYF.

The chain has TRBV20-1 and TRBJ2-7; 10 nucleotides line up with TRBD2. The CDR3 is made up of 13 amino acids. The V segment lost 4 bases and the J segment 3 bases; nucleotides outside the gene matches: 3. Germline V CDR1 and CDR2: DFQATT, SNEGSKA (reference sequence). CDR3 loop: CSAKKRGGYEQYF. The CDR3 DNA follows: TGCAGTGCTAAGAAGCGGGGGGGCTACGAGCAGTACTTC.